These 27 T cell receptor beta chains share one sample of origin, sequenced in a study of T-cell memory formation after mild COVID-19. Each CDR3 protein is one row after TCRdb ran MiXCR on the 5' RACE reads. The sample includes 300,000 or so distinct CDR3 sequences, 15% to 20% seen only once; the top ten take roughly 20%. The sequenced sample was PBMCs or a T cell subset sorted from them (not recorded which). The receptors were sampled from a man younger than 35 who had mild COVID-19 (a few samples of this study predate the infection). Cell type and time point are not known.

The chain recombines TRBV10-3 with TRBJ2-3; possible D gene TRBD1, 6 bases. The ends were cut back, 6 bases at V and 2 bases at J, with 12 bases in the middle. This CDR3 has 14 residues. Germline CDR1 ENHRY, CDR2 SYGVKD. CDR3 in DNA: TGTGCCATCAGCTTTAGGGGGAACACAGATACGCAGTATTTT. Translating it yields CAISFRGNTDTQYF.

This clonotype was picked up a small number of times. This sequence joins TRBV7-9 and TRBJ1-4, with D maybe TRBD1 (6 bases). V was cut by 5 bases and J by 8 bases, with 15 bases left in between. Per the germline V gene, CDR1 is SEHNR and CDR2 is FQNEAQ (reference sequence). This CDR3 spans 14 amino acids. Here the CDR3 reads CASSPGGAGEKLFF. The CDR3 nucleotides read TGTGCCAGCAGCCCGGGGGGGGCTGGCGAAAAACTGTTTTTT. The whole variable domain, remainder taken from reference TRBV7-9 and TRBJ1-4, is DTGVSQNPRHKITKRGQNVTFRCDPISEHNRLYWYRQTLGQGPEFLTYFQNEAQLEKSRLLSDRFSAERPKGSFSTLEIQRTEQGDSAMYLCASSPGGAGEKLFFGSGTQLSVL.

This clonotype has only a few counts. The chain has TRBV6-5 and TRBJ2-3; 9 bases align to TRBD2. Germline CDR1 and CDR2: MNHEY and SVGAGI. This CDR3 has 16 amino acids. V lost 4 bases and J lost 0; bases outside the gene matches: 5. The DNA for the CDR3 is TGTGCCAGCAGTTCCCTGCTAGCGGGGAGCACAGATACGCAGTATTTT. It yields the protein CASSSLLAGSTDTQYF.

This chain links TRBV14 with TRBJ1-1; maybe TRBD1 (6 bases). Germline lookup yields CDR1 SGHDN and CDR2 FVKESK. Trimming cost V 4 bases and J 3 bases, with 15 bases left between them. CDR3 size: 15 residues. The CDR3 sequence is CASSLLGGAYTEAFF. The CDR3 DNA is TGTGCCAGCAGCCTCCTAGGGGGGGCTTACACTGAAGCTTTCTTT.

This clonotype was picked up a small number of times. The J gene is TRBJ1-1, the V gene TRBV24-1; D gene uncertain. Germline CDR1 reads KGHDR; CDR2 reads SFDVKD. The CDR3 loop spans 12 amino acids. V shed 1 base and J shed 8 bases, with 7 bases lying between them. DNA of the CDR3: TGTGCCACCAGTGATTTAAGAAAGGAAGCTTTCTTT. It is translated as CATSDLRKEAFF.

This chain uses TRBV5-5 with TRBJ2-7; the D gene is possibly TRBD2 (6 bases). Germline V gene lookup returns CDR1 SGHKS and CDR2 YYEKEE (reference sequence). The CDR3 is 14 amino acids. Trimming took 3 bases from V and 5 from J, leaving 15 bases between them. The CDR3 DNA reads as TGTGCCAGCAGCTCGTCCGCGGGGTCCCACGAGCAGTACGTC. The encoded protein is CASSSSAGSHEQYV.

The chain links TRBV7-9 to TRBJ1-2; D is possibly TRBD1 (5 bases). The CDR3 is 13 residues long. Looked up from germline, CDR1 is SEHNR and CDR2 is FQNEAQ (reference sequence). V was cut by 4 bases and J by 4 bases, with 10 bases left in between. Here the CDR3 DNA reads TGTGCCAGCAGCTCGGACGGGGCCTATGGCTACACCTTC. Translation gives CASSSDGAYGYTF.

This clonotype showed up many times. This chain links TRBV5-1 with TRBJ1-2, with unresolved D. Germline CDR1 reads SGHRS; CDR2 reads YFSETQ. CDR3 size: 16 residues. Trimming left V 0 bases short and J 2 bases short, with 14 bases between. CDR3 protein: CASSLAQVGPNYGYTF. CDR3 nucleotides: TGCGCCAGCAGCTTGGCCCAGGTAGGGCCCAACTATGGCTACACCTTC.

This clonotype was seen only a few times. The rearrangement links TRBV2 to TRBJ2-7; the D is unclear. This CDR3 region has 11 residues. From germline, CDR1 is SNHLY and CDR2 FYNNEI. V was cut by 5 bases and J by 3 bases, with 5 bases left in between. The CDR3 loop is CASSLFYEQYF. The DNA for the CDR3 is TGTGCCAGCAGTCTCTTCTACGAGCAGTACTTC.

The chain recombines TRBV20-1 with TRBJ2-3, with 12 bases matching TRBD2. Germline V gene lookup returns CDR1 DFQATT and CDR2 SNEGSKA (reference sequence). The CDR3 is made up of 17 amino acids. Trimming removed 6 bases from V and 6 bases from J; junction bases left unmatched: 16. CDR3 amino acids: CSARSHVTSGGADTQYF. For the CDR3, the DNA is TGCAGTGCCCGTAGCCATGTGACTAGCGGGGGCGCTGATACGCAGTATTTT.

The chain is built from TRBV20-1 and TRBJ1-4; D perhaps matches TRBD1 (5 bases). Germline lookup yields CDR1 DFQATT and CDR2 SNEGSKA (reference sequence). The CDR3 is 15 residues long. Trimming cost V 0 bases and J 4 bases, with 12 bases left between them. This chain's CDR3 is CSARDGTGFNEKLFF. Written as DNA, the CDR3 is TGCAGTGCTAGAGATGGGACGGGCTTTAATGAAAAACTGTTTTTT.

The rearrangement links TRBV10-3 to TRBJ2-7; D not resolved. Germline CDR1 is ENHRY and CDR2 is SYGVKD. Trimming removed 3 bases from V and 5 bases from J, with 17 bases in between. CDR3 length: 15 residues. In DNA form, the CDR3 reads TGTGCCATCAGTGAAGGGAACAGCCTTGGGGACGAGCAGTACGTC. It yields the protein CAISEGNSLGDEQYV.

This clonotype has only a few counts. The chain uses TRBV6-6 and TRBJ1-1; 10 positions agree with TRBD1. This CDR3 comprises 16 residues. V was clipped by 6 bases and J by 1 base; unmatched bases: 8. Germline loops: CDR1 MNHNY, CDR2 SVGAGI (reference sequence). The CDR3 is CASSPDRGRGNTEAFF. The CDR3 bases are TGTGCCAGCAGCCCAGACAGGGGGCGAGGGAACACTGAAGCTTTCTTT.

This clonotype has more than one count but fewer than ten. This sequence joins TRBV5-1 and TRBJ2-5; TRBD2 aligns across 8 bases. This CDR3 region has 14 residues. CDR1 and CDR2 (germline): SGHRS, YFSETQ. The V segment lost 5 bases and the J segment 5 bases; nucleotides outside the gene matches: 8. CDR3 residues: CASSYSGARETQYF. The CDR3 nucleotides read TGCGCCAGCAGTTATAGCGGGGCCAGGGAGACCCAGTACTTC.

The gene calls are TRBV11-2 and TRBJ2-5, with TRBD2 matching over 7 bases. The CDR3 extends over 14 amino acids. Germline assignment: CDR1 SGHAT and CDR2 FQNNGV. V trimming: 2 bases; J trimming: 7 bases; junction bases outside the gene matches: 7. CDR3 bases: TGTGCCAGCAGCTTACTTGGACTAGACGGGACCCAGTACTTC. This encodes CASSLLGLDGTQYF.

The chain is built from TRBV20-1 and TRBJ2-7, with D possibly TRBD1 on 6 matching bases. V lost 0 bases to trimming and J lost 3 bases, with 12 bases between them. The CDR3 is made up of 14 amino acids. CDR1 and CDR2 (germline): DFQATT, SNEGSKA (reference sequence). This CDR3 is CSARDRGHIYEQYF. CDR3 nucleotide sequence: TGCAGTGCTAGAGATAGGGGACACATCTACGAGCAGTACTTC.

V gene TRBV5-1 combines with J gene TRBJ2-3, with unresolved D. Between the trimmed V and J ends, which lost 0 bases and 3 bases, there was a span of 17 bases. The germline V gene has CDR1 SGHRS and CDR2 YFSETQ. This CDR3 has 17 amino acids. Here the CDR3 reads CASSLARAPRSTDTQYF. CDR3 DNA: TGCGCCAGCAGCTTGGCTCGGGCCCCGCGGTCTACAGATACGCAGTATTTT.

This clonotype was counted between two and nine times. CDR3 nucleotide sequence: TGCGCCAGCAGCCCTGGGGGCGGGGTGTCCTACGAGCAGTACTTC. This sequence encodes CASSPGGGVSYEQYF. The gene calls are TRBV4-1 and TRBJ2-7, with D perhaps assigned TRBD1 or TRBD2 (6 bases each). CDR3 size: 15 residues. Germline CDR1 MGHRA, CDR2 YSYEKL. With 4 bases removed from V and 1 base from J, the gap between germline ends came to 14 bases.

This clonotype was seen a few times. The chain carries TRBV3-1 and TRBJ2-2; D is undetermined. Deletions cut 5 bases from V and 6 bases from J, with 16 bases between. CDR3 length equals 15 residues. The germline V gene encodes CDR1 LGHDT and CDR2 YNNKEL (reference sequence). CDR3 sequence (DNA): TGTGCCAGCAGCGCCGAGGAGCGATCATCCGGGGAGCTGTTTTTT. This sequence encodes CASSAEERSSGELFF. Full variable domain (rest looked up from reference TRBV3-1 and TRBJ2-2): DTAVSQTPKYLVTQMGNDKSIKCEQNLGHDTMYWYKQDSKKFLKIMFSYNNKELIINETVPNRFSPKSPDKAHLNLHINSLELGDSAVYFCASSAEERSSGELFFGEGSRLTVL.

The chain links TRBV11-2 to TRBJ2-4, with TRBD1 matching over 8 bases. Germline assignment: CDR1 SGHAT and CDR2 FQNNGV. This CDR3 is 13 amino acids long. V shed 5 bases and J 8 bases; nucleotides not matched to a gene: 5. For the CDR3, the DNA is TGTGCCAGCAGCCAGACAGGGGTGGACATTCAGTACTTC. It translates to CASSQTGVDIQYF.

This clonotype was detected only a few times. This chain uses TRBV15 with TRBJ2-1, with 8 bases aligning to TRBD2. The CDR3 has 17 residues. Trimming took 0 bases from V and 10 from J; bases not matched to a gene: 14. Germline V gives CDR1 LNHNV, CDR2 YYDKDF (reference sequence). CDR3 protein: CATSRDRVAGGQIEQFF. Written as DNA, the CDR3 is TGTGCCACCAGCAGAGATCGGGTGGCGGGGGGCCAGATCGAGCAGTTCTTC. The variable domain in full, completed from reference TRBV15 and TRBJ2-1, reads DAMVIQNPRYQVTQFGKPVTLSCSQTLNHNVMYWYQQKSSQAPKLLFHYYDKDFNNEADTPDNFQSRRPNTSFCFLDIRSPGLGDTAMYLCATSRDRVAGGQIEQFFGPGTRLTVL.

This clonotype was observed a handful of times. J is TRBJ2-3 and V is TRBV7-2, with a possible D match to TRBD1 (6 bases). Germline CDR1 SGHTA, CDR2 FQGNSA. The V end was cut by 6 bases, the J end by 1 base, with 14 bases between. The CDR3 loop spans 15 amino acids. CDR3 loop: CASSLQQGGTDTQYF. The CDR3 DNA follows: TGTGCCAGCAGTTTACAACAGGGAGGCACAGATACGCAGTATTTT.

This clonotype was observed a few times. V usage is TRBV5-1 and J usage is TRBJ1-2; D uncertain. V lost 1 base and J 7 bases, leaving 11 bases between the germline ends. Germline V gives CDR1 SGHRS, CDR2 YFSETQ. The CDR3 runs 13 residues. Here the CDR3 DNA reads TGCGCCAGCAGCTTGATGGCAGAAGGTGGCTACACCTTC. It encodes CASSLMAEGGYTF.

The table lists this clonotype with many counts. The rearrangement links TRBV15 to TRBJ2-7; the match to TRBD1 covers 11 bases. V trimming: 1 base; J trimming: 4 bases; junction bases outside the gene matches: 3. The CDR3 runs 15 residues. CDR1 is LNHNV, CDR2 YYDKDF, per germline (reference sequence). CDR3 DNA sequence: TGTGCCACCAGCAGAGTGGGACAGGGGGTATACGAGCAGTACTTC. Translated, it gives CATSRVGQGVYEQYF.

This clonotype was counted a few times. The chain combines TRBV20-1 with TRBJ2-5; D ambiguous. The CDR3 sequence is 13 residues long. V was trimmed by 4 bases and J by 5 bases, leaving 14 bases between them. Germline-derived CDR1 and CDR2 are DFQATT and SNEGSKA (reference sequence). The CDR3 here is CSATTSYRETQYF. CDR3 nucleotides: TGCAGTGCTACCACCTCTTACCGGGAGACCCAGTACTTC.

This clonotype was seen many times. This chain joins TRBV7-2 and TRBJ2-1; tentative D call: TRBD1 (5 bases). V lost 4 bases and J lost 8, with 12 bases in between. The CDR3 covers 13 residues. Germline V gives CDR1 SGHTA, CDR2 FQGNSA. CDR3 protein: CASSSAGHHEQFF. In DNA, the CDR3 is TGTGCCAGCAGCTCAGCAGGGCACCATGAGCAGTTCTTC.

CDR3 sequence reads: CASTLVYRQETQYF. The CDR3 region has the DNA TGCGCCAGCACCCTGGTCTACAGGCAAGAGACCCAGTACTTC. The chain links TRBV5-1 to TRBJ2-5; TRBD1 might be the D (5 bases). Germline CDR1 SGHRS, CDR2 YFSETQ. This CDR3 region has 14 residues. Between the trimmed V and J ends, which lost 6 bases and 2 bases, there was a span of 14 bases.